This T cell receptor beta chain derives from a study of PD-1 blockade in classical Hodgkin lymphoma (dated by TCRdb to 2020 to 2022). Background for the entire study: Nivolumab dosing was 3 mg/kg intravenously every 2 weeks, continuing until either disease progression or unacceptable toxicity. The study used CyTOF and TCR beta sequencing to define a peripheral blood immune signature of response to PD-1 blockade in classical Hodgkin lymphoma. Broad study findings and their caveats: Only a single clinical trial cohort was studied, and what caused the repertoire differences, possibly disease activity or prior therapy, remained undefined. Lower diversity was seen in patients whose nivolumab began less than 1 year after ASCT, and these patients were left out of later analyses so that immune reconstitution would not confound the results. Baseline TCR diversity was reported to be lower in newly diagnosed patients than in healthy donors and to be lower still in relapsed/refractory patients. CD4+ but not CD8+ TCR diversity rose significantly by C4D1 (p=0.0027 vs p=0.16), most apparent in complete responders (p=0.02). Among trial patients, those achieving complete response had baseline diversity similar to that of newly diagnosed patients, while diversity was significantly lower in partial responders and progressors.

Genomic DNA was isolated using the Qiagen DNeasy kit from unsorted PBMCs as well as from negatively selected CD4+ and CD8+ fractions. TCR beta CDR3 regions were amplified by immunoSEQ multiplex PCR using primers annealing to V and J segments. A synthetic immune receptor repertoire was used to minimize amplification bias, and any remaining bias was removed computationally after sequencing. The authors' analysis ran thus. Repertoire diversity was quantified as the Shannon entropy index using custom Python scripts. The unsorted, CD4+ and CD8+ repertoires were each analyzed separately, with the exception of combined analyses, where CD4+ and CD8+ sequences were merged in silico. Clonal expansion was defined as at least a 2-fold frequency increase after treatment relative to C1D1, with a pseudocount of 0.5 for undetected baseline clones. Clones with 0 or 1 copy at C1D1 were defined as singleton clones, while clones with 2 or more copies were defined as non-singleton clones. Clones expanded in unsorted samples were labelled as CD4+, CD8+ or unknown by matching protein sequences in sorted samples from the same patient. Wilcoxon tests were applied to paired samples to test diversity changes from C1D1 to C4D1. TCRdb re-hosts the immuneACCESS table, in-frame sequences only. Its copies lack some clones; in the studies checked, an unresolved V gene accounts for under half of them, and the cause for the rest is not known. V and J calls and clone size are given by that table; D and trimming were obtained from the DNA. In all, the sample holds 26,000 or so clones, and approximately 72% of those were seen once. The ten largest clones take up less than 4.5% of the sample.

The time point label, as the study defines it: cycle 4 day 1 (C4D1), after 6 weeks of nivolumab. Every trial patient had relapsed following autologous stem cell transplantation, and prior brentuximab vedotin exposure was what differed among cohorts A, B and C. The trial cohort comprised a few dozen patients with relapsed/refractory classical Hodgkin lymphoma whose best overall responses were complete response, partial response or progressive disease. Trial patients were treated with single-agent nivolumab in the multi-cohort phase II CheckMate 205 trial. An independent review committee assessed best overall response by applying the 2007 International Working Group response criteria. Trial PBMCs were collected immediately before nivolumab initiation (C1D1) and during therapy at cycle 2 day 1 and cycle 4 day 1. Peripheral blood was collected in 8 mL Vacutainer Cell Preparation Tubes, from which PBMCs were isolated by centrifugation and then cryopreserved.

CDR1 is given as SEHNR and CDR2 as FQNEAQ, both from the germline V gene (reference sequence). V loses 3 bases of germline sequence and J loses 3 bases, and the interval between the two ends is 8 bases. The CDR3 starts with the cysteine, ends with the phenylalanine, and has 13 residues. Only the CDR3 DNA is retained, 39 bases long and in frame from the first base. Worth noting for this clone: What this receptor recognizes is not known. Qualities for individual bases were not recorded, and no much larger clone is one base off.

This sequence uses TRBV7-9 and TRBJ1-2; TRBD1 is possibly the D segment (5 matching bases). The sequence derives from a human donor with classical Hodgkin lymphoma. Here the sequenced sample was peripheral blood mononuclear cells (PBMCs), taken before the fourth cycle of nivolumab. The DNA sequence reads TGTGCCAGCAGCTTGGGGCGAGACTATGGCTACACCTTC. Translation gives CASSLGRDYGYTF.